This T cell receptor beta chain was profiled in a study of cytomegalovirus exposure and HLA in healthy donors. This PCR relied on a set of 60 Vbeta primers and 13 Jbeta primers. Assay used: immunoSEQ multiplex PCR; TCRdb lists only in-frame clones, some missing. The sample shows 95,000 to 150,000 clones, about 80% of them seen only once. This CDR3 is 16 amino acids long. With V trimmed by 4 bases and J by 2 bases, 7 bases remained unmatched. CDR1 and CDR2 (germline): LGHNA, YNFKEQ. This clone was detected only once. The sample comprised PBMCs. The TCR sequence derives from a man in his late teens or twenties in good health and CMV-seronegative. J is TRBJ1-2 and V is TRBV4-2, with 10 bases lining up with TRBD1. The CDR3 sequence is CASSPGDRGYNYGYTF. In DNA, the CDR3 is TGTGCCAGCAGCCCAGGGGACAGGGGTTACAACTATGGCTACACCTTC.